This entry lists 30 T cell receptor beta chains sequenced from one sample in a study of response to subunit inactivated influenza vaccine. MiXCR was run by TCRdb on the RT-PCR reads, yielding one entry per CDR3 protein. Here the sample spans 540,000 or so distinct CDR3 sequences, 10% to 15% being singletons. The starting material was PBMCs from blood, obtained roughly 46 days after vaccination. The source is a man aged 45-65 years who received an inactivated influenza vaccine.

This rearrangement joins TRBV11-2 to TRBJ2-7, with no clear D. The germline CDR1 and CDR2 sequences are SGHAT and FQNNGV. The CDR3 is 13 residues long. V lost 7 bases to trimming and J lost 0 bases, with 10 bases between them. CDR3 DNA sequence: TGTGCCAGCAAAAAAACGGACTCCTACGAGCAGTACTTC. Its translation: CASKKTDSYEQYF.

This clonotype was recorded a few times. The chain carries TRBV10-3 and TRBJ2-7, with TRBD2 matching over 8 bases. This CDR3 region has 12 residues. V lost 11 bases and J lost 7; bases outside the gene matches: 10. Looked up from germline, CDR1 is ENHRY and CDR2 is SYGVKD. The DNA for the CDR3 is TGTGCCTCCACCGGGACTAGGGAGGAGCAGTACTTC. Amino acid sequence: CASTGTREEQYF.

The sample holds many counts of this clonotype. The chain combines TRBV29-1 with TRBJ2-2; perhaps TRBD2 as D (6 bases). Trimming removed 6 bases at V and 3 bases at J, with 11 bases between. Looked up from germline, CDR1 is SQVTM and CDR2 is ANQGSEA. This CDR3 region has 13 residues. The CDR3 here is CSVGWGDTGELFF. The CDR3 DNA reads as TGCAGCGTAGGTTGGGGGGACACCGGGGAGCTGTTTTTT.

There are a few counts of this clonotype. The chain uses TRBV6-2 or TRBV6-3 and TRBJ2-7, with D possibly matching TRBD1 (6 bases). CDR3 length: 15 amino acids. Trimming removed 6 bases at V and 7 bases at J, with 22 bases between. The germline V gene has CDR1 MNHEY and CDR2 SVGEGT. The CDR3 spells CASRQLGTPSGEQYF. CDR3 nucleotide sequence: TGTGCCAGCAGACAACTCGGGACACCTTCGGGAGAGCAGTACTTC.

Written as DNA, the CDR3 is TGTGCCAGCAGCAGTTTAGCGGGGACTAGCGGCGCCCTGAGCTCCTACAATGAGCAGTTCTTC. Amino acid sequence: CASSSLAGTSGALSSYNEQFF. The J gene is TRBJ2-1, the V gene TRBV6-2 or TRBV6-3, with 11 bases matching TRBD2. CDR3 size: 21 residues. Trimming took 6 bases from V and 0 from J; bases not matched to a gene: 19. Germline CDR1 is MNHEY and CDR2 is SVGEGT.

This chain links TRBV27 with TRBJ1-2; D is unclear. Trimming left V 6 bases short and J 1 base short, with 9 bases between. Germline V lookup: CDR1 MNHEY, CDR2 SMNVEV (reference sequence). The CDR3 runs 13 residues. The CDR3 coding sequence is TGTGCCAGCAGGCCCAACCTTAACTATGGCTACACCTTC. It is translated as CASRPNLNYGYTF.

In this sample, this clonotype turned up a few times. The chain uses TRBV11-1 and TRBJ2-1, with TRBD2 matching over 11 bases. V lost 4 bases, J lost 4 bases, and 6 bases stayed unmatched. This CDR3 spans 16 amino acids. CDR1 SGHAT and CDR2 FQDESV come from the germline V gene (reference sequence). CDR3 in amino acids: CASSSTSGGKYNEQFF. CDR3 nucleotides: TGTGCCAGCAGCTCCACTAGCGGGGGTAAATACAATGAGCAGTTCTTC.

This clonotype occurred a few times. CDR3 DNA: TGCGCCAGCAGCCAAGCCGGGGCAAGGAGGAACACTGAAGCTTTCTTT. Protein: CASSQAGARRNTEAFF. The chain is built from TRBV4-3 and TRBJ1-1; TRBD1 is a possible D gene (5 bases). The CDR3 is 16 residues long. Germline values: CDR1 LGHNA, CDR2 YSLEER. Trimming left V 1 base short and J 1 base short, with 13 bases between.

V usage is TRBV7-6 and J usage is TRBJ2-7; 8 bases are a match to TRBD1. The CDR3 covers 13 residues. With 5 bases clipped from V and 5 bases from J, the junction kept 5 bases outside the gene matches. Germline lookup yields CDR1 SGHVS and CDR2 FNYEAQ. The CDR3 DNA is TGTGCCAGCAGCATTGGACAGGGCCACGAGCAGTACTTC. It encodes CASSIGQGHEQYF.

The chain employs TRBV30 and TRBJ2-3; D is possibly TRBD1 (6 bases). The V gene lost 0 bases and the J gene lost 3 bases, with 13 bases spanning the gap. This CDR3 has 15 amino acids. The germline gives CDR1 GTSNPN, CDR2 SVGIG (reference sequence). Here the CDR3 DNA reads TGTGCCTGGAGTGTAGGACAGCTATTAACAGATACGCAGTATTTT. As protein: CAWSVGQLLTDTQYF. The full variable domain, completed using reference TRBV30 and TRBJ2-3, is SQTIHQWPATLVQPVGSPLSLECTVEGTSNPNLYWYRQAAGRGLQLLFYSVGIGQISSEVPQNLSASRPQDRQFILSSKKLLLSDSGFYLCAWSVGQLLTDTQYFGPGTRLTVL.

This chain joins TRBV20-1 and TRBJ2-1; 8 positions match TRBD2. CDR3 length: 16 residues. Per germline, CDR1 DFQATT and CDR2 SNEGSKA (reference sequence). The V and J ends lost 4 bases and 0 bases, in that order; junction bases with no gene match: 8. The CDR3 sequence: CSATISGANSYNEQFF. The CDR3 region has the DNA TGCAGTGCTACGATTAGCGGGGCGAACTCCTACAATGAGCAGTTCTTC.

This clonotype was counted at least ten times. This chain joins TRBV9 and TRBJ2-4; a weak D match, TRBD1 (7 bases). V was cut by 0 bases and J by 1 base, with 11 bases left in between. Germline CDR1 SGDLS, CDR2 YYNGEE. This CDR3 has 16 amino acids. The CDR3 DNA reads TGTGCCAGCAGCGTAGAGGGGGGACAGGCCAAAAACATTCAGTACTTC. This gives the protein CASSVEGGQAKNIQYF.

There are many counts of this clonotype. CDR3 region: CASSYSPVVGVYNEQFF. For the CDR3, the DNA is TGTGCCAGCAGTTACTCCCCGGTAGTAGGAGTCTACAATGAGCAGTTCTTC. This chain connects TRBV2 to TRBJ2-1; D gene ambiguous. Germline loops: CDR1 SNHLY, CDR2 FYNNEI. With 5 bases removed from V and 3 bases from J, the gap between germline ends came to 20 bases. This CDR3 has 17 amino acids.

There are a few counts of this clonotype. The CDR3 DNA is TGCAGTGCTGAGGACAGGAGCGTGAACACTGAAGCTTTCTTT. Translated, it gives CSAEDRSVNTEAFF. The chain employs TRBV20-1 and TRBJ1-1; TRBD1 matches 7 bases. Looked up from germline, CDR1 is DFQATT and CDR2 is SNEGSKA (reference sequence). The CDR3 consists of 14 residues. J was trimmed by 0 bases and V by 5 bases; bases with no gene match: 6.

This clonotype occurred a few times. The chain carries TRBV6-5 and TRBJ2-7; tentative D call: TRBD2 (6 bases). In germline, CDR1 is MNHEY, CDR2 SVGAGI. The CDR3 loop spans 15 amino acids. The V end was cut by 3 bases, the J end by 1 base, with 13 bases between. Written as DNA, the CDR3 is TGTGCCAGCAGTTATAGCGACGGGAGATCCTACGAGCAGTACTTC. Encoded protein: CASSYSDGRSYEQYF.

The genes are TRBV24-1 and TRBJ2-1; tentative D call: TRBD1 (5 bases). The CDR3 is 14 residues long. Germline loops: CDR1 KGHDR, CDR2 SFDVKD. V lost 7 bases to trimming and J lost 2 bases, with 11 bases between them. This chain's CDR3 is CATRKDRTYNEQFF. The CDR3 nucleotides read TGTGCCACCAGGAAAGACAGAACCTACAATGAGCAGTTCTTC.

The chain couples TRBV10-3 to TRBJ2-3, with TRBD2 identical over 7 bases. Germline CDR1 and CDR2: ENHRY and SYGVKD. The V segment lost 9 bases and the J segment 5 bases; nucleotides outside the gene matches: 5. The CDR3 has 12 residues. CDR3 in amino acids: CAMGPGGDTQYF. The CDR3 DNA reads TGTGCCATGGGACCGGGAGGAGATACGCAGTATTTT.

J is TRBJ1-1 and V is TRBV7-7, with D perhaps TRBD1 (5 bases). Looked up from germline, CDR1 is SSHAT and CDR2 is FNYEAQ (reference sequence). The CDR3 covers 13 residues. Trimming left V 5 bases short and J 5 bases short, with 12 bases between. This chain's CDR3 is CASSPVGGTEAFF. The CDR3 nucleotides are TGTGCCAGCAGCCCAGTGGGGGGGACTGAAGCTTTCTTT.

The sample holds many counts of this clonotype. Germline and junction disagree at one end, which may indicate a read error. The genes are TRBV12-3 or TRBV12-4 and TRBJ1-5, with D possibly matching TRBD1 (5 bases). The CDR3 is made up of 13 amino acids. Here the CDR3 DNA reads TGTGCCAGCAGCTTAGGGGAGAATCAGCCCCAGCATTTT. Translation gives CASSLGENQPQHF.

The chain couples TRBV7-8 to TRBJ2-2; perhaps TRBD1 as D (6 bases). The germline CDR1 and CDR2 sequences are SGHVS and FQNEAQ. The CDR3 sequence is 15 residues long. Trimming removed 5 bases at V and 2 bases at J, with 12 bases between. Here the CDR3 DNA reads TGTGCCAGCAGCACTCGGACAGTCAACACCGGGGAGCTGTTTTTT. The encoded protein is CASSTRTVNTGELFF.

The rearrangement links TRBV7-9 to TRBJ2-7, with 9 nucleotides matching TRBD1. The CDR3 is 15 residues long. Losses at the gene ends were 4 bases for V and 2 bases for J; bases not matched to a gene: 6. CDR1 is SEHNR, CDR2 FQNEAQ, per germline (reference sequence). CDR3 coding DNA: TGTGCCAGCAGCTCCGACAGGGGGGCCCCCTACGAGCAGTACTTC. Its translation is CASSSDRGAPYEQYF.

The chain employs TRBV6-5 and TRBJ1-2; D is ambiguous. This CDR3 spans 15 amino acids. The germline V gene encodes CDR1 MNHEY and CDR2 SVGAGI. Trimming shortened V by 0 bases and J by 4 bases, and 12 bases separated the two germline ends. The DNA of the CDR3 is TGTGCCAGCAGTTACTCTGCAGCGGATTTCTATGGCTACACCTTC. Amino acid sequence: CASSYSAADFYGYTF.

This clonotype was observed a handful of times. The V and J genes are TRBV2 and TRBJ2-2; D gene unclear. The CDR3 is made up of 13 amino acids. V was clipped by 6 bases and J by 3 bases, with 8 bases between them. Per the germline V gene, CDR1 is SNHLY and CDR2 is FYNNEI. CDR3 DNA: TGTGCCAGCAGCGTCGGGTACACCGGGGAGCTGTTTTTT. It is translated as CASSVGYTGELFF.

In this sample, this clonotype turned up a few times. The genes are TRBV10-1 and TRBJ1-1, with 9 bases identical to TRBD1. Germline-derived CDR1 and CDR2 are WNHNN and SYGVQD (reference sequence). This CDR3 region has 15 residues. Germline trimming cut 0 bases from V and 5 bases from J; bases unmatched to any gene: 4. The CDR3 region has the DNA TGCGCCAGCAGTGAGTCGGTGACAGGGGGGACTGAAGCTTTCTTT. This sequence encodes CASSESVTGGTEAFF.

This clonotype was counted between two and nine times. The J gene is TRBJ1-1, the V gene TRBV10-3, with D unresolved. Germline assignment: CDR1 ENHRY and CDR2 SYGVKD. V shed 10 bases and J shed 2 bases, with 14 bases lying between them. The CDR3 extends over 13 amino acids. CDR3 nucleotide sequence: TGTGCCACGGGAACGGGCATAAACACTGAAGCTTTCTTT. Protein: CATGTGINTEAFF.

This sequence joins TRBV27 and TRBJ2-7, with 11 bases identical to TRBD2. The germline V gene has CDR1 MNHEY and CDR2 SMNVEV (reference sequence). Germline trimming cut 1 base from V and 2 bases from J; bases unmatched to any gene: 4. The CDR3 covers 16 residues. CDR3 nucleotide sequence: TGTGCCAGCAGTTTATTTGCTAGCGGGGGGACCTACGAGCAGTACTTC. The encoded protein is CASSLFASGGTYEQYF.

In this sample, this clonotype turned up a few times. The V gene is TRBV11-2, the J gene TRBJ1-6, with D unresolved. Trimming took off 0 bases at V and 5 bases at J, with 11 bases between the two ends. The CDR3 covers 16 residues. Germline CDR1 SGHAT, CDR2 FQNNGV. CDR3 sequence reads: CASSLDARADNSPLHF. Here the CDR3 DNA reads TGTGCCAGCAGCTTAGATGCGAGGGCGGATAATTCACCCCTCCACTTT.

In nucleotides, the CDR3 is TGTGCCAGCAGCTTAGGAGGCCGAACGGGCGGGGAGCTGTTTTTT. Translating gives CASSLGGRTGGELFF. The rearrangement links TRBV7-2 to TRBJ2-2; D gene ambiguous. CDR3 length equals 15 residues. V was pared by 1 base and J by 7 bases, with 13 bases between. Germline CDR1 and CDR2: SGHTA and FQGNSA.

The rearrangement uses TRBV6-1 and TRBJ1-4; D possibly corresponds to TRBD1 (6 bases). V was shortened by 6 bases and J by 6 bases, with 17 bases between the two germline ends. CDR1 is MNHNS and CDR2 is SASEGT in the germline V gene. This CDR3 is 15 amino acids long. The CDR3 sequence is CASSAVGGIDEKLFF. The CDR3 bases are TGTGCCAGCAGCGCCGTCGGGGGCATAGATGAAAAACTGTTTTTT.

This clonotype occurred a few times. The chain employs TRBV4-2 and TRBJ2-7, with 8 bases identical to TRBD1. The germline gives CDR1 LGHNA, CDR2 YNFKEQ. V lost 4 bases and J lost 7; bases outside the gene matches: 9. The CDR3 totals 14 residues. The CDR3 reads CASSPAGQVREQYF. For the CDR3, the DNA is TGTGCCAGCAGCCCGGCGGGACAGGTGCGGGAGCAGTACTTC.